This TCR beta chain was sequenced in a study of blood T cell repertoires in COVID-19 (TCRdb year 2020). Regarding the research as a whole: Samples covering the acute and convalescent phases of COVID-19 were provided by collaborators in the United States, Italy and Spain. Where available, HLA class I and class II types were taken from metadata supplied by the sample provider and were not determined by assay-based typing. Nearly every sample came with metadata listing a de-identified subject ID, COVID-19 status, age in years and sex. Samples were obtained from the ongoing ImmuneRACE study (first 160 participants) and from about 1,300 subjects provided by 6 global collaborators. Subjects who had been exposed to COVID-19, were actively infected with it, or had recovered from it provided the deeply sampled blood TCRbeta repertoires that made up the dataset. The prospective study material was composed of cDNA or gDNA derived from T cells, B-cell-depleted T cells, or PBMCs. A freely available public database, intended as a resource for researchers studying the immune response to SARS-CoV-2, is where the repertoires were released.

Paper-wide results and their limitations: Clinical and demographic metadata were provided uncurated, with the amount varying by source and participant.

This clone has only a few counts. Its antigen remains unidentified. Per-base quality was not reported, and no clone a single base away is much larger than it. In the germline V gene, CDR1 corresponds to SGDLS and CDR2 to YYNGEE. Counted from cysteine to phenylalanine, this CDR3 has 14 amino acids. Only CDR3 DNA remains: 42 bases, in frame from the first base. V drops 3 bases and J drops 1 base, leaving 10 bases in between. Enrolling through a virtual design, the prospective study's participants ranged in age from roughly 18 to 89 years and lived across 24 United States geographic areas. To assign participants to cohorts, the prospective study relied on clinical history that participants themselves reported in a screening survey and a study questionnaire. Exposed participants were defined as having been in contact with someone with a PCR-confirmed or clinician-diagnosed COVID-19 case within 2 weeks of study entry. Each participant in the prospective study had whole blood, serum and a nasopharyngeal or oropharyngeal swab collected by mobile phlebotomists. Over an approximately 2-month period, participants in the prospective study had the option of providing additional blood draws and questionnaires. Prospective study blood samples were shipped either frozen or at room temperature before DNA extraction.

The immunoSEQ Assay, a bias-controlled multiplex PCR, was used to amplify TCRbeta CDR3 regions from genomic DNA. The authors processed their data as follows. The number of nucleated cells in each sample was estimated from the amplification of reference gene primers within the assay. To quantify the absolute abundance of each unique TCRbeta CDR3 rearrangement, sequence reads were collapsed and filtered. For each sample, productive Simpson clonality was calculated as the square root of Simpson's diversity index over productive rearrangements. The clones in this table, taken by TCRdb from immuneACCESS, are in-frame only. Not every clone is retained; where verified, under half of the shortfall comes from an unresolved V gene, and the cause of the rest is unknown. That table supplies the V and J calls and clone size; D and trimming were determined from the DNA. Present in this sample are fewer than 350,000 clones, 88% of which were seen just once. Around 0.92% of the sample goes to the ten largest clones.

Sequencing was carried out using PBMCs or T cells enriched from blood (not recorded which). This TCR was recovered from a woman in her twenties or thirties who had been exposed to COVID-19. The V and J genes are TRBV9 and TRBJ1-1, with the D gene call left open. The CDR3 protein sequence reads: CASSALRWNTEAFF. The DNA sequence follows: TGTGCCAGCAGCGCCTTGCGGTGGAACACTGAAGCTTTCTTT.